This T cell receptor (beta chain) was sequenced for a study of cytomegalovirus exposure and HLA in healthy donors. Broader study findings: A likely sequencing artifact accounted for one observed cluster of highly shared sequence variants. An analysis done earlier found most TCR beta V segments productive about 87% or about 30% of the time. When analyzed later, a missense DCLRE1C variant was found to be linked to TCR beta V- and J-gene trimming.

The PCR made use of 60 Vbeta and 13 Jbeta primers. Profiled with immunoSEQ multiplex PCR; TCRdb holds only in-frame clones, not every one. Among around 150,000 clones listed, nearly 80% were seen once. Germline V lookup: CDR1 SGHDT, CDR2 YYEEEE. This CDR3 region has 18 residues. Trimming took 0 bases from V and 5 from J; bases not matched to a gene: 11. A word on this clone: Its antigen remains unidentified.

Sequencing used PBMCs. The clonotype was recovered from a man aged 30 to 45 in good health and CMV-seronegative. The V call is TRBV5-6, the J call TRBJ2-1; TRBD2 matches at 10 bases. The CDR3 sequence is CASSLAGAGGLGHNEQFF. The CDR3, as DNA: TGTGCCAGCAGCTTGGCCGGAGCGGGAGGGTTGGGTCACAATGAGCAGTTCTTC.